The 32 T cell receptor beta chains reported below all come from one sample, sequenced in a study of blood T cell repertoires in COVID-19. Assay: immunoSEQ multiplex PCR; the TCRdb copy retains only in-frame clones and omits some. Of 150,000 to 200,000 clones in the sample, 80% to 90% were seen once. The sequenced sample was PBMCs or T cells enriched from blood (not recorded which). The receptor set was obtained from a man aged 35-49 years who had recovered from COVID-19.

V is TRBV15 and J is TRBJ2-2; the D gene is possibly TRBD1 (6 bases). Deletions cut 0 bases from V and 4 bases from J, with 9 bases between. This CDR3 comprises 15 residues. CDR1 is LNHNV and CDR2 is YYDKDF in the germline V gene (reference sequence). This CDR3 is CATSRDEGGTGELFF. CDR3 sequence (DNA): TGTGCCACCAGCAGAGATGAAGGGGGCACCGGGGAGCTGTTTTTT.

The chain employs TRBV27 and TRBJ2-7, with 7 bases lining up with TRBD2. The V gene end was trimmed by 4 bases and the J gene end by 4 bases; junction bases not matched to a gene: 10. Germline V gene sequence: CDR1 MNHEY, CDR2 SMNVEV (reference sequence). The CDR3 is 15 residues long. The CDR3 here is CASSYGGSGVYEQYF. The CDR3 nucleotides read TGTGCCAGCAGTTATGGCGGGAGTGGAGTATACGAGCAGTACTTC.

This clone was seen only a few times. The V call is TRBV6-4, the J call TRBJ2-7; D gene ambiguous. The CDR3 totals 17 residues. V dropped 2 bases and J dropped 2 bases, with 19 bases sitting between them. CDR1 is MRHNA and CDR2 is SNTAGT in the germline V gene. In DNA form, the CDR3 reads TGTGCCAGCAGTGACCCCCCTATGGGCAGCTACACCTACGAGCAGTACGTC. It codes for CASSDPPMGSYTYEQYV.

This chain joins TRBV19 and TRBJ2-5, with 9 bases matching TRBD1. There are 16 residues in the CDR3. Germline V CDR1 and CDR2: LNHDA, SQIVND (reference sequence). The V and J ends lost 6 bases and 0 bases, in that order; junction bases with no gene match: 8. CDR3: CASSGQGTQYQETQYF. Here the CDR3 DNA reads TGTGCCAGTAGCGGACAGGGGACCCAGTACCAAGAGACCCAGTACTTC.

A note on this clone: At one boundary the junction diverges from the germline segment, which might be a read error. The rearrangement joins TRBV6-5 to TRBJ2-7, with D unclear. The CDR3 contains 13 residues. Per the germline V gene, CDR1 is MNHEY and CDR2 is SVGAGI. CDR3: CASSYSGSHEQYF. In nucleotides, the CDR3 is TGTGCCAGCAGTTACTCGGGCTCCCACGAGCAGTACTTC.

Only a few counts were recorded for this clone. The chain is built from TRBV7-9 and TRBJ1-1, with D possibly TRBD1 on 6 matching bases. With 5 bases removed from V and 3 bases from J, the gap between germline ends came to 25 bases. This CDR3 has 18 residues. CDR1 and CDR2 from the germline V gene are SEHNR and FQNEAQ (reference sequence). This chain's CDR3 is CASSPRVQGMAGDTEAFF. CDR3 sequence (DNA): TGTGCCAGCAGCCCGCGGGTACAGGGTATGGCTGGGGACACTGAAGCTTTCTTT.

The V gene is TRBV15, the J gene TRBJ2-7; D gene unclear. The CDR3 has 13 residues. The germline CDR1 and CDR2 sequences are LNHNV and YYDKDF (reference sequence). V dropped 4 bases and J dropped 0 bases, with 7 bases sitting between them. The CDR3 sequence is CATSTRRSYEQYV. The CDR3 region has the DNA TGTGCCACCAGCACCAGGCGCTCCTACGAGCAGTACGTC.

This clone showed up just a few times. The CDR3 nucleotides read TGTGCCAGCTCACCACTGGGAGCGGGAGGTAGAGATACGCAGTATTTT. Translated: CASSPLGAGGRDTQYF. This chain connects TRBV18 to TRBJ2-3; TRBD2 agrees at 9 bases. CDR1 is KGHSH and CDR2 is LQKENI in the germline V gene. The CDR3 consists of 16 residues. V trimming: 1 base; J trimming: 5 bases; junction bases outside the gene matches: 7.

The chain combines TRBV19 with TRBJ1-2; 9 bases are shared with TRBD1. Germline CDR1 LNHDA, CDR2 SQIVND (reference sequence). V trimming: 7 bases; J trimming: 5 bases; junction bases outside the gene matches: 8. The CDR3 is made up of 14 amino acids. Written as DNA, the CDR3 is TGTGCCAGTACCCACAGGGACAGGGCGTATGGCTACACCTTC. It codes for CASTHRDRAYGYTF.

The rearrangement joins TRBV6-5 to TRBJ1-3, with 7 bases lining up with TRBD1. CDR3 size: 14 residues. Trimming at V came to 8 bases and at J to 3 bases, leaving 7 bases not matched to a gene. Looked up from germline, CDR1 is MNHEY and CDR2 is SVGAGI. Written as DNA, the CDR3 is TGTGCCAGCGGCCCCGGGACAGATGGAAACACCATATATTTT. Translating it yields CASGPGTDGNTIYF.

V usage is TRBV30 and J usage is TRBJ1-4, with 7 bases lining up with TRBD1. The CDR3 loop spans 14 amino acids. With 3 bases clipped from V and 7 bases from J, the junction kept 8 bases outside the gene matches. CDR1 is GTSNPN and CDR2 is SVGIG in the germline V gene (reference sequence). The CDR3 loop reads CAWRAGGTGEKLFF. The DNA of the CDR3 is TGTGCCTGGAGGGCAGGGGGAACGGGTGAAAAACTGTTTTTT.

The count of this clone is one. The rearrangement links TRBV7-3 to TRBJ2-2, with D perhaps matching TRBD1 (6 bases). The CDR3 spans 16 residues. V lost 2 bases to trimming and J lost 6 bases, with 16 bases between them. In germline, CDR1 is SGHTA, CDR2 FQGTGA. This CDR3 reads CASSLQGNPAAGELFF. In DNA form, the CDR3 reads TGTGCCAGCAGCTTACAGGGGAACCCGGCCGCCGGGGAGCTGTTTTTT.

The CDR3 region has the DNA TGTGCCAGCAGCCGTGAGGGGGTCGGCACAGATACGCAGTATTTT. Translating gives CASSREGVGTDTQYF. The V gene is TRBV7-2, the J gene TRBJ2-3; D may be TRBD1 (6 bases). V was pared by 5 bases and J by 1 base, with 13 bases between. This CDR3 spans 15 amino acids. CDR1 and CDR2 (germline): SGHTA, FQGNSA.

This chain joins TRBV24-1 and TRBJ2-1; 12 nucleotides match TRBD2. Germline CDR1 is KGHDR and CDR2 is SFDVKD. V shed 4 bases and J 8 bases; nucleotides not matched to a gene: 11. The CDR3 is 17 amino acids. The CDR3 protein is CATSDRQTSGRPDEQFF. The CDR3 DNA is TGTGCCACCAGTGACCGTCAGACTAGCGGGAGACCGGATGAGCAGTTCTTC.

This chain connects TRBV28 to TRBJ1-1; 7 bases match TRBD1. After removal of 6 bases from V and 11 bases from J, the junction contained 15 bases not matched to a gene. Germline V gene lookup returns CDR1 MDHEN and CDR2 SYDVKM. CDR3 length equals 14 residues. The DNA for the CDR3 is TGTGCCAGCAGACCGGACAGGCTTTTTTCTTCTGCTTTCTTT. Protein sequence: CASRPDRLFSSAFF.

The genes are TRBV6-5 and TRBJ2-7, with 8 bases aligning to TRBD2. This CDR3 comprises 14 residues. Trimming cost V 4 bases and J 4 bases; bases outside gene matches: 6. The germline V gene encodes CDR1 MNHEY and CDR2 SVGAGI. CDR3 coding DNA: TGTGCCAGCAGTTCCCCGAGACTAGCGTACGAGCAGTACTTC. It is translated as CASSSPRLAYEQYF.

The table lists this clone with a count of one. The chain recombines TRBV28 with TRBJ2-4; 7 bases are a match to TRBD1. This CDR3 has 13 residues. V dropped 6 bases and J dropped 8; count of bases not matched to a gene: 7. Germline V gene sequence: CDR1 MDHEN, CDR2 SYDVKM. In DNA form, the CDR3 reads TGTGCCAGCAGACGACAGGGTGGTCACATTCAGTACTTC. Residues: CASRRQGGHIQYF.

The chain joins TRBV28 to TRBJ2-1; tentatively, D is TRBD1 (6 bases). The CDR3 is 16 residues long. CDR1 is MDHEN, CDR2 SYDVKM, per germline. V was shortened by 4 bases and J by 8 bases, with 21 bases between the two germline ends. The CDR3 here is CASSSPGRGSMDEQFF. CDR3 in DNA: TGTGCCAGCAGTTCCCCGGGCAGGGGAAGCATGGATGAGCAGTTCTTC. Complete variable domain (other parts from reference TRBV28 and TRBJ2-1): DVKVTQSSRYLVKRTGEKVFLECVQDMDHENMFWYRQDPGLGLRLIYFSYDVKMKEKGDIPEGYSVSREKKERFSLILESASTNQTSMYLCASSSPGRGSMDEQFFGPGTRLTVL.

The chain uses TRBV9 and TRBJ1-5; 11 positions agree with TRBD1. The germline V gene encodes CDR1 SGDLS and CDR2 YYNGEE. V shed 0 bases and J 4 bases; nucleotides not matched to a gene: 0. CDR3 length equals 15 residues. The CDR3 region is CASSVGDRGNQPQHF. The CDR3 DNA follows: TGTGCCAGCAGCGTAGGGGACAGGGGGAATCAGCCCCAGCATTTT. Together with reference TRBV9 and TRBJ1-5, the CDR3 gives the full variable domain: DSGVTQTPKHLITATGQRVTLRCSPRSGDLSVYWYQQSLDQGLQFLIQYYNGEERAKGNILERFSAQQFPDLHSELNLSSLELGDSALYFCASSVGDRGNQPQHFGDGTRLSIL.

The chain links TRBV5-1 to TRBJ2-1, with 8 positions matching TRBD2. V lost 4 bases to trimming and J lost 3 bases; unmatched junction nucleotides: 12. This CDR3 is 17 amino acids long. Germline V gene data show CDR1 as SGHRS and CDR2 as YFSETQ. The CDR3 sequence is CASSPGDQAGVYNEQFF. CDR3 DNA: TGCGCCAGCAGCCCGGGTGACCAAGCGGGAGTCTACAATGAGCAGTTCTTC.

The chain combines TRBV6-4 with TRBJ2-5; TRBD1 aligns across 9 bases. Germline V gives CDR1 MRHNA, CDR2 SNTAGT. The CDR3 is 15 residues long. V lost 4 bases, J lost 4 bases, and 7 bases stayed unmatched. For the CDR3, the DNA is TGTGCCAGCAGTGTGACAGGGGGATACGGAGAGACCCAGTACTTC. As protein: CASSVTGGYGETQYF.

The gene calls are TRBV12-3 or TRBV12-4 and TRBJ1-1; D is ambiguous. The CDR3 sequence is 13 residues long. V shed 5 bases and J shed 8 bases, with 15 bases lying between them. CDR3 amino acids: CASSPQVNGEAFF. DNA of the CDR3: TGTGCCAGCAGTCCCCAGGTCAATGGGGAAGCTTTCTTT.

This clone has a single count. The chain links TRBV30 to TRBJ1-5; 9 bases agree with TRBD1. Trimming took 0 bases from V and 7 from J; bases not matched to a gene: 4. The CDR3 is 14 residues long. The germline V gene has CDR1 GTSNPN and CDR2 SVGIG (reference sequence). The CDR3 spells CAWSVRDRDQPQHF. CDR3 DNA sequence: TGTGCCTGGAGTGTCCGGGACAGGGACCAGCCCCAGCATTTT. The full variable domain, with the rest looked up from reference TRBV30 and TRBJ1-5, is SQTIHQWPATLVQPVGSPLSLECTVEGTSNPNLYWYRQAAGRGLQLLFYSVGIGQISSEVPQNLSASRPQDRQFILSSKKLLLSDSGFYLCAWSVRDRDQPQHFGDGTRLSIL.

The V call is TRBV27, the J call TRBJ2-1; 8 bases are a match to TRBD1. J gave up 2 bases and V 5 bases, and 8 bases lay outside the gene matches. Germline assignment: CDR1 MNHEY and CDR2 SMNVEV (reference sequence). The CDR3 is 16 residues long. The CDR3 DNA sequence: TGTGCCAGCAGTCCTCAGACAGGGGTTCCCTACAATGAGCAGTTCTTC. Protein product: CASSPQTGVPYNEQFF.

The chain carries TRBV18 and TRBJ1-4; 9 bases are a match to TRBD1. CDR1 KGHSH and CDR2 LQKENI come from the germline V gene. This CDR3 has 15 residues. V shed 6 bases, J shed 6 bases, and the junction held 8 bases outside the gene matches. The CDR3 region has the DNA TGTGCCAGCTCTCGAATACAGGGGGCTGATGAAAAACTGTTTTTT. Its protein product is CASSRIQGADEKLFF.

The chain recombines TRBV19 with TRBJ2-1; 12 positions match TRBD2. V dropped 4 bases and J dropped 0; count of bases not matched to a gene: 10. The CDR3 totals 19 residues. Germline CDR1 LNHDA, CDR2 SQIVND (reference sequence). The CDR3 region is CASSSRTSGTKSSYNEQFF. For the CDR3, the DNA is TGTGCCAGTAGTAGCCGGACTAGCGGGACCAAGAGCTCCTACAATGAGCAGTTCTTC.

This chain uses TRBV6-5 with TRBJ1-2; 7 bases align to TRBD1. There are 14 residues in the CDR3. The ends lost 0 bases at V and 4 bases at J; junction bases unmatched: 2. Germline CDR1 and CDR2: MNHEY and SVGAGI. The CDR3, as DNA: TGTGCCAGCAGTTACTCGGGGGACAGCTATGGCTACACCTTC. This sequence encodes CASSYSGDSYGYTF.

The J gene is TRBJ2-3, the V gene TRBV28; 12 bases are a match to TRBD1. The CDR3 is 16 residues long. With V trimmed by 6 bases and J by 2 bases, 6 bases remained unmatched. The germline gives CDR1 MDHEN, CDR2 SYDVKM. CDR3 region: CASRGTGGFDTDTQYF. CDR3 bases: TGTGCCAGCAGGGGGACAGGGGGCTTTGACACAGATACGCAGTATTTT.

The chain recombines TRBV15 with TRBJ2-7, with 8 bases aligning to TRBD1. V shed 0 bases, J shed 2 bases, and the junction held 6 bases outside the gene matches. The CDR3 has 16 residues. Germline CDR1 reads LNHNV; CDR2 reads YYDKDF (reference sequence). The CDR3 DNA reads TGTGCCACCAGCAGAGATTTGGGCAGGGGGCCCTACGAGCAGTACTTC. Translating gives CATSRDLGRGPYEQYF.

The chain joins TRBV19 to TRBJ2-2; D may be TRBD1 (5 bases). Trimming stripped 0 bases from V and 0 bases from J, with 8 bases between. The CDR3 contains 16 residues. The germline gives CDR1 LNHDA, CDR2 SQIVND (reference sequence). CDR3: CASSIDRAPNTGELFF. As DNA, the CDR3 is TGTGCCAGTAGTATAGACAGGGCTCCGAACACCGGGGAGCTGTTTTTT.

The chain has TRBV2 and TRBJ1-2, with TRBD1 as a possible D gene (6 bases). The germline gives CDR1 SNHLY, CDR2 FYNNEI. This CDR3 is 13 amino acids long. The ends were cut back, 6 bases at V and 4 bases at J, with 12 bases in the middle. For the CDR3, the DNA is TGTGCCAGCAGAGGGACACTCAGCTATGGCTACACCTTC. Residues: CASRGTLSYGYTF.

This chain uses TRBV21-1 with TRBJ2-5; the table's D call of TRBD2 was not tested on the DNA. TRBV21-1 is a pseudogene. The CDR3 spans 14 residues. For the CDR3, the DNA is TGTGCCAGCAGCAAAGAGGAGAGGGAAGAGACCCAGTACTTC. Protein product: CASSKEEREETQYF.